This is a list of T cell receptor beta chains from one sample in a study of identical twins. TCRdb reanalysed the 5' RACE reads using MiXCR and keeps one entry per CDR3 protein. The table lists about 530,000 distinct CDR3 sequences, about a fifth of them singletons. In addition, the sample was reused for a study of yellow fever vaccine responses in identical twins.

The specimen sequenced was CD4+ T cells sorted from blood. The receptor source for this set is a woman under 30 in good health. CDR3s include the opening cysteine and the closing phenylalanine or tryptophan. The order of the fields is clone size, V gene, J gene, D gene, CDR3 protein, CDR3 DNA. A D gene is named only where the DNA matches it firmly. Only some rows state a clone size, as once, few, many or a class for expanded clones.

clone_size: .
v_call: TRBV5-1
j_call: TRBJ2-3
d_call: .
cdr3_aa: CASSQGELGLLGTDTQYF
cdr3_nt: TGCGCCAGCAGCCAAGGGGAGTTGGGCTTATTGGGGACAGATACGCAGTATTTT

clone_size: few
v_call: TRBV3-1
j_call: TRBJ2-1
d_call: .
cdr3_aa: CASSPSTISEQFF
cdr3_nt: TGTGCCAGCAGCCCGAGTACTATCAGTGAGCAGTTCTTC

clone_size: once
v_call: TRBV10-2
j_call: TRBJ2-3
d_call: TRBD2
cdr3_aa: CASSESGASGYTQYF
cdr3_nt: TGCGCCAGCAGTGAGTCTGGGGCTAGCGGCTATACGCAGTATTTT

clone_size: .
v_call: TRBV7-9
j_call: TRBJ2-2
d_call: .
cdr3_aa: CASSFRSGRTNTGELFF
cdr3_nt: TGTGCCAGCAGCTTCAGATCCGGACGAACCAACACCGGGGAGCTGTTTTTT

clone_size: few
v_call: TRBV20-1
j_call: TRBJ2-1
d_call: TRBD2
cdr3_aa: CSASVLAGASEQFF
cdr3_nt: TGCAGTGCTAGCGTACTAGCGGGAGCCAGTGAGCAGTTCTTC

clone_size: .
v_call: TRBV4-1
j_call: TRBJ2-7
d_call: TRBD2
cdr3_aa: CASSQVLAVNYEQYF
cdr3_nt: TGCGCCAGCAGCCAAGTGCTAGCGGTGAACTACGAGCAGTACTTC

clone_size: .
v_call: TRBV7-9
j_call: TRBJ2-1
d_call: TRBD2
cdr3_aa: CASSSLRGALLNEQFF
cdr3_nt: TGTGCCAGCAGCTCTTTGCGGGGGGCTCTTTTAAATGAGCAGTTCTTC

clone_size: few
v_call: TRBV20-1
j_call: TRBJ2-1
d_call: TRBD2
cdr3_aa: CSAAGLAGGPFNEQFF
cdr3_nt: TGCAGTGCGGCCGGACTAGCGGGAGGGCCTTTCAATGAGCAGTTCTTC

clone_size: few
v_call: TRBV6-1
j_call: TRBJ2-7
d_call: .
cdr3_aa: CASSQGQPTYEQYF
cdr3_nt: TGTGCCAGCAGCCAAGGACAGCCAACTTACGAGCAGTACTTC

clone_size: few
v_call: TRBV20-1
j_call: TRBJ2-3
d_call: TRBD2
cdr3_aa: CSATGLAGTSDTQYF
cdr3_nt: TGCAGTGCTACGGGACTAGCGGGAACGTCAGATACGCAGTATTTT

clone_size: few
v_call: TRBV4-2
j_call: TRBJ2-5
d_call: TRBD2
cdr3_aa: CASSQVIPAETSGRETQYF
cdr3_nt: TGTGCCAGCAGCCAAGTAATTCCTGCCGAGACTAGCGGGAGGGAGACCCAGTACTTC

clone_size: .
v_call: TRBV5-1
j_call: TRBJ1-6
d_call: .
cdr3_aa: CASSLSQVNSPLHF
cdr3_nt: TGCGCCAGCAGCTTGTCTCAGGTTAATTCACCCCTCCACTTT

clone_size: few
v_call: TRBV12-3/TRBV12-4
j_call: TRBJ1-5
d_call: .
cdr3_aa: CASSPRTVYSNQPQHF
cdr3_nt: TGTGCCAGCAGTCCCAGGACTGTTTATAGCAATCAGCCCCAGCATTTT

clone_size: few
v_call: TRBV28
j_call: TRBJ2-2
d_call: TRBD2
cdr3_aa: CASSLTSGRSPGELFF
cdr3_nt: TGTGCCAGCAGTTTGACTAGCGGGAGGAGCCCCGGGGAGCTGTTTTTT

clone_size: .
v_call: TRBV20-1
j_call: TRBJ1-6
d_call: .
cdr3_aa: CSASRVGSPLHF
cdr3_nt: TGCAGTGCTAGCAGGGTCGGATCACCCCTCCACTTT

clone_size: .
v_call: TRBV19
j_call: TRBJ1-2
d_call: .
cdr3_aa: CASSDGQNYGYTF
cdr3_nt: TGTGCCAGTAGCGACGGACAGAACTATGGCTACACCTTC

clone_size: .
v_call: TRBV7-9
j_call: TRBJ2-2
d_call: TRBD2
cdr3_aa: CASSKREGLTGELFF
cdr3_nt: TGTGCCAGCAGCAAGCGGGAGGGCCTCACCGGGGAGCTGTTTTTT

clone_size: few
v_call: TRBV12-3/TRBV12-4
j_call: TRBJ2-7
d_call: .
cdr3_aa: CASSLGRDFEQYF
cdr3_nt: TGTGCCAGCAGTTTAGGCAGGGATTTCGAGCAGTACTTC

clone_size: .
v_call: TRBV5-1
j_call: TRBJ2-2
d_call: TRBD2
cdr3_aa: CASSLGSGGSNTGELFF
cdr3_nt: TGCGCCAGCAGCTTGGGTAGCGGGGGGTCGAACACCGGGGAGCTGTTTTTT

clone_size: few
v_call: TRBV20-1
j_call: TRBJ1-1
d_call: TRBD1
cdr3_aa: CSARGQGGNTEAFF
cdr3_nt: TGCAGTGCTAGAGGACAGGGGGGAAACACTGAAGCTTTCTTT

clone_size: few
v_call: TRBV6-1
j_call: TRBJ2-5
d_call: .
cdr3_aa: CASNLGIETQYF
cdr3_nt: TGTGCCAGCAACCTGGGAATCGAGACCCAGTACTTC

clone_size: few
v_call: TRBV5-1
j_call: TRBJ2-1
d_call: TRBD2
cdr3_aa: CASSLEAGGPYNEQFF
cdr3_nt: TGCGCCAGCAGCTTGGAGGCGGGAGGGCCTTACAATGAGCAGTTCTTC

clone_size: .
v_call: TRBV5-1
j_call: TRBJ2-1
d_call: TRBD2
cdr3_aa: CASSLISSGVYNEQFF
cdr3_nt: TGCGCCAGCAGCTTGATTTCTAGCGGGGTCTACAATGAGCAGTTCTTC

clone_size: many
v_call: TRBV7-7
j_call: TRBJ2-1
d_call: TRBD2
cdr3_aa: CASSSQRGGNNEQFF
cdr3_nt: TGTGCCAGCAGCTCACAACGGGGGGGGAACAATGAGCAGTTCTTC

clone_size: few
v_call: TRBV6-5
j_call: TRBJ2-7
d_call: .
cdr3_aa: CASSYRRGLADSSYEQYF
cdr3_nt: TGTGCCAGCAGTTACCGGCGGGGGCTAGCGGACAGCTCCTACGAGCAGTACTTC

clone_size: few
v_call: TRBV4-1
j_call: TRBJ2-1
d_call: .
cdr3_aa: CASSQVEGYEQFF
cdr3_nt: TGCGCCAGCAGCCAAGTGGAGGGCTATGAGCAGTTCTTC

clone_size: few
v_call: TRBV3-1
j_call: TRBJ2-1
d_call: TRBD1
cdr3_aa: CASSQGQGGLEQFF
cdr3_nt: TGTGCCAGCAGCCAAGGACAGGGTGGACTTGAGCAGTTCTTC